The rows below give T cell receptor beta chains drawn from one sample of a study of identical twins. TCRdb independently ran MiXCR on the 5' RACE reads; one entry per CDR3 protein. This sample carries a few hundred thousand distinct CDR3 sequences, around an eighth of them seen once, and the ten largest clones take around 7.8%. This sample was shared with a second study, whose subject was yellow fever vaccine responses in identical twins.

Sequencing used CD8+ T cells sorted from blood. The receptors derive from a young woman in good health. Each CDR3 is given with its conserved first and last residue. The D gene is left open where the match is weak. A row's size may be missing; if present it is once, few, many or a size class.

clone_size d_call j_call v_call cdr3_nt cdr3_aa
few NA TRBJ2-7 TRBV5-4 TGTGCCAGCAGCCCCGGGCCCGGGGAGCAGCACTTC CASSPGPGEQHF
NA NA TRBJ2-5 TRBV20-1 TGCAGTGCTAGAGCCCCGGGACAATTTAACGAGACCCAGTACTTC CSARAPGQFNETQYF
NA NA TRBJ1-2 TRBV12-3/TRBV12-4 TGTGCCAGCAGTCCACGGACAGCTCATGGCTACACCTTC CASSPRTAHGYTF
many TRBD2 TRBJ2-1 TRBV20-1 TGCAGTGCTACGGGACTAGATAACGATGAGCAGTTCTTC CSATGLDNDEQFF
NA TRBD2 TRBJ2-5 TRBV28 TGTGCCAGCAGCCTTTCACGAGCGGGAGGGATTGGAGAGACCCAGTACTTC CASSLSRAGGIGETQYF
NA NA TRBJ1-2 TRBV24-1 TGTGCCACCAGTGACCTAGGACGGTTCTATGGCTACACCTTC CATSDLGRFYGYTF
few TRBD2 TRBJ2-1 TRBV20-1 TGCAGTGCTAGCTCTTCGGCTAGCGGGGACCATTACAATGAGCAGTTCTTC CSASSSASGDHYNEQFF
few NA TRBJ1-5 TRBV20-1 TGCAGTGCAGGGTTGAACCAGCCCCAGCATTTT CSAGLNQPQHF
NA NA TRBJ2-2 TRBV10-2 TGCGCCAGCAGTGAGCCGGCCGGGGCAGGGGGGATTAACGACACCGGGGAGCTGTTTTTT CASSEPAGAGGINDTGELFF
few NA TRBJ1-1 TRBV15 TGTGCCACCAGCGCTTCCTATAGGGCCTTGAACACTGAAGCTTTCTTT CATSASYRALNTEAFF
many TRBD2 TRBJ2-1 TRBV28 TGTGCCAGCAGCATGACTAGCGGGGTGTACAATGAGCAGTTCTTC CASSMTSGVYNEQFF
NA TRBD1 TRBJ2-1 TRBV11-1 TGTGCCAGCAGTTATACCGGGACAGGGGGAAGGAACAATGAGCAGTTCTTC CASSYTGTGGRNNEQFF
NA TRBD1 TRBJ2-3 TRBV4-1 TGCGCCAGCAGCCAAGATTCGGGGGACAGGGATTTAACAGATACGCAGTATTTT CASSQDSGDRDLTDTQYF
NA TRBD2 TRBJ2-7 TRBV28 TGTGCCAGCAGTTATTCCACTAGCGGTACCTACGAGCAGTACTTC CASSYSTSGTYEQYF
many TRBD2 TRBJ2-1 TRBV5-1 TGCGCCAGCAGCTGGCGGGAGCTGAGGGATGAGCAGTTCTTC CASSWRELRDEQFF
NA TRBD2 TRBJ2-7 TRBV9 TGTGCCAGCAGCGAGGGGACTAGCATCTCCTACGAGCAGTACTTC CASSEGTSISYEQYF
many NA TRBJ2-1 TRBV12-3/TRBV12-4 TGTGCCAGCAGTTTGGAAAGCTGGTTGGATGAGCAGTTCTTC CASSLESWLDEQFF
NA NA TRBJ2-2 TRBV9 TGTGCCAGCAGCGTAGTAGAGGAGACGTACACCGGGGAGCTGTTTTTT CASSVVEETYTGELFF
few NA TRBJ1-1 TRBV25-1 TGTGCCAGCTCTCATGGGGGAATTGCTGAAGCTTTCTTT CASSHGGIAEAFF
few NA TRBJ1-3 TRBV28 TGTGCCAGCAACCCCGAGATTGAGGACGGAGACCTGCTTGGAAACACCATATATTTT CASNPEIEDGDLLGNTIYF
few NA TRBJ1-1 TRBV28 TGTGCCAGCAATAAATACAGTTACACTGAAGCTTTCTTT CASNKYSYTEAFF
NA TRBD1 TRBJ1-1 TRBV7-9 TGTGCCAGCAGTTCGGCAGGGGGAACGAGGAACACTGAAGCTTTCTTT CASSSAGGTRNTEAFF
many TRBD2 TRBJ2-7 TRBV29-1 TGCAGCGTTGCAGGACTAGCGGGAGACTACGAGCAGTACTTC CSVAGLAGDYEQYF